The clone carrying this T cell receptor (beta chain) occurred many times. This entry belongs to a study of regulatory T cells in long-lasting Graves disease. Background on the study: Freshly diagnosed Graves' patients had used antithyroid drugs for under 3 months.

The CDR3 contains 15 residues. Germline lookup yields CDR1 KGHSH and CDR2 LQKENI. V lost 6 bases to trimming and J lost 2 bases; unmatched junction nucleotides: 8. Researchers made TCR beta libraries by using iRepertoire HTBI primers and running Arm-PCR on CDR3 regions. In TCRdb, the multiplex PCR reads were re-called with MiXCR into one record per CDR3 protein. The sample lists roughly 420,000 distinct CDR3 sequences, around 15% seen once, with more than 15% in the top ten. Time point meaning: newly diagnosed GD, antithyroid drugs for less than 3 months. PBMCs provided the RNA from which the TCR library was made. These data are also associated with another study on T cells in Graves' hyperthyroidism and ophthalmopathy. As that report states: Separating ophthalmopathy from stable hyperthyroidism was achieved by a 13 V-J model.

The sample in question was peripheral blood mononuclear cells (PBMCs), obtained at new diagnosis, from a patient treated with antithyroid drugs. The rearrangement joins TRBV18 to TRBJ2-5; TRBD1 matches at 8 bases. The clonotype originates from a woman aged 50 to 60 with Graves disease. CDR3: CASSKDRAGQETQYF. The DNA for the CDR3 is TGTGCCAGCTCCAAGGACAGGGCGGGTCAAGAGACCCAGTACTTC.